Sequencing of this TCR beta chain was carried out in a study of low-dose radiotherapy and immunotherapy resistance in tumors. Overall study: Patients of Cohort 1 had 0.5 Gy fractions every 2 weeks, which summed to 6.5 Gy. Patients took oral aspirin 300 mg daily for four cycles from cycle 1 day 1.

TRAV- and TRBV-specific primers primed first-strand cDNA, covering alpha and beta chains. The PCR that amplified TCRs ran for around 22 cycles, relying on a constant-region primer and a V-primer adapter. TCRdb re-analysed the reads in MiXCR, keeping a single row per CDR3 protein. The table shows 12,000 to 15,000 distinct CDR3 sequences, with roughly half occurring only once. This clonotype was picked up a small number of times. The source of this sequence is a human donor with advanced metastatic prostate, ovarian, gallbladder or colorectal cancer (not recorded which). This table probably holds off-target reads from a library built for another chain.

The CDR3 region has the DNA TGCGCCAGCAGCTTGGATGGGCACGCAACCTACGAGCAGTACTTC. This encodes CASSLDGHATYEQYF. V usage is TRBV5-1 and J usage is TRBJ2-5; D is unresolved. The J call could be wrong; TRBJ2-7 is a better fit for the DNA end. This CDR3 is built from 15 residues. CDR1 is SGHRS and CDR2 is YFSETQ in the germline V gene.